A single sample is the source of the 5 T cell receptor beta chains below, sequenced in a study of CD8 T cells in Susac syndrome. The RNA input was roughly 0.45 to 1 ug, and it was reverse transcribed with random hexamers. TCRdb reanalysed the immunoSEQ multiplex PCR reads using MiXCR and keeps one entry per CDR3 protein. The top ten hold 0.095% to 0.13% of the sample, which has under 200,000 distinct CDR3 sequences, around 94% seen once. Sequencing was carried out using CD4+ T cells from PBMCs. These receptors all come from a human donor with Susac syndrome.

This chain connects TRBV9 to TRBJ1-1; the D gene is possibly TRBD1 (5 bases). This CDR3 is 14 amino acids long. V was trimmed by 3 bases and J by 0 bases, leaving 9 bases between them. CDR1 is SGDLS, CDR2 YYNGEE, per germline. The CDR3 loop is CASSGGIMNTEAFF. The CDR3 region has the DNA TGTGCCAGCAGCGGGGGGATTATGAACACTGAAGCTTTCTTT.

This chain joins TRBV3-1 and TRBJ2-6; D gene unclear. The V gene lost 4 bases and the J gene lost 0 bases, with 10 bases spanning the gap. The germline gives CDR1 LGHDT, CDR2 YNNKEL (reference sequence). The CDR3 runs 16 residues. The CDR3 nucleotides read TGTGCCAGCAGCCCATTCAGTCACTCTGGGGCCAACGTCCTGACTTTC. Translated: CASSPFSHSGANVLTF.

V usage is TRBV18 and J usage is TRBJ2-6, with D uncertain. The CDR3 extends over 13 amino acids. In germline, CDR1 is KGHSH, CDR2 LQKENI. V was shortened by 8 bases and J by 0 bases, with 5 bases between the two germline ends. The chain's CDR3 is CASTNSGANVLTF. In DNA, the CDR3 is TGTGCCAGCACCAACTCTGGGGCCAACGTCCTGACTTTC.

This rearrangement joins TRBV7-6 to TRBJ2-1; 9 bases fit TRBD2. J gave up 5 bases and V 1 base, and 3 bases lay outside the gene matches. The germline V gene has CDR1 SGHVS and CDR2 FNYEAQ. This CDR3 has 15 residues. CDR3 residues: CASSLERGDNNEQFF. CDR3 nucleotide sequence: TGTGCCAGCAGCTTAGAGCGGGGGGACAACAATGAGCAGTTCTTC. The full variable domain, completed using reference TRBV7-6 and TRBJ2-1, is GAGVSQSPRYKVTKRGQDVALRCDPISGHVSLYWYRQALGQGPEFLTYFNYEAQQDKSGLPNDRFSAERPEGSISTLTIQRTEQRDSAMYRCASSLERGDNNEQFFGPGTRLTVL.

The rearrangement joins TRBV20-1 to TRBJ1-3, with D unclear. This CDR3 region has 14 residues. The germline V gene has CDR1 DFQATT and CDR2 SNEGSKA (reference sequence). V lost 1 base and J lost 0, with 7 bases in between. CDR3 in amino acids: CSARGQLSGNTIYF. The CDR3 region has the DNA TGCAGTGCTAGAGGGCAGCTCTCTGGAAACACCATATATTTT.